The next 30 T cell receptor beta chains were all read from a single sample in a study of blood T cell repertoires in COVID-19. Produced via immunoSEQ multiplex PCR; TCRdb's table is partial and in-frame only. The repertoire includes about 170,000 clones, about 87% of them detected once, and 0.58% sits in the top ten. Sequences were obtained from peripheral blood. The source of these receptors is a man aged 55 to 70 with COVID-19, enrolled during active disease.

The chain employs TRBV14 and TRBJ2-7; 9 bases align to TRBD1. In germline, CDR1 is SGHDN, CDR2 FVKESK. The V segment lost 4 bases and the J segment 3 bases; nucleotides outside the gene matches: 10. The CDR3 sequence is 16 residues long. The CDR3 DNA is TGTGCCAGCAGCCCCTCCCCGGGACAGGGTGTCTACGAGCAGTACTTC. Translated: CASSPSPGQGVYEQYF.

This clone was observed a few times. This chain links TRBV6-4 with TRBJ2-1; 7 positions match TRBD2. The CDR3 totals 15 residues. The V segment lost 3 bases and the J segment 4 bases; nucleotides outside the gene matches: 6. Germline CDR1 is MRHNA and CDR2 is SNTAGT. The CDR3 bases are TGTGCCAGCAGTGAATTAGCGGGTGAATACAATGAGCAGTTCTTC. It translates to CASSELAGEYNEQFF.

The chain recombines TRBV7-3 with TRBJ2-3, with 7 nucleotides matching TRBD2. V lost 2 bases to trimming and J lost 2 bases; unmatched junction nucleotides: 4. This CDR3 contains 15 residues. From germline, CDR1 is SGHTA and CDR2 FQGTGA. DNA for the CDR3: TGTGCCAGCAGCTTACGGGACTATAACACAGATACGCAGTATTTT. Translating gives CASSLRDYNTDTQYF.

The chain carries TRBV24-1 and TRBJ2-1; TRBD1 matches 7 bases. The germline gives CDR1 KGHDR, CDR2 SFDVKD. V lost 6 bases and J lost 8; bases outside the gene matches: 3. The CDR3 runs 12 residues. The CDR3 sequence is CATSYQGDEQFF. In DNA form, the CDR3 reads TGTGCCACCAGTTACCAGGGGGATGAGCAGTTCTTC.

DNA for the CDR3: TGTGCCAGCAGTTACTCGAGGGACAGGGAGACTGAAGCTTTCTTT. This encodes CASSYSRDRETEAFF. The V and J genes are TRBV6-5 and TRBJ1-1; TRBD1 matches 9 bases. Germline-derived CDR1 and CDR2 are MNHEY and SVGAGI. After removal of 0 bases from V and 5 bases from J, the junction contained 4 bases not matched to a gene. The CDR3 length is 15 residues.

J is TRBJ1-3 and V is TRBV5-1, with TRBD1 matching over 7 bases. V shed 4 bases and J 0 bases; nucleotides not matched to a gene: 10. The germline gives CDR1 SGHRS, CDR2 YFSETQ. This CDR3 has 17 amino acids. The CDR3 sequence is CASSKGTDYSSGNTIYF. CDR3 bases: TGCGCCAGCAGCAAAGGGACAGATTACAGCTCTGGAAACACCATATATTTT.

This clone was counted only a few times. The chain joins TRBV27 to TRBJ2-7; 8 positions agree with TRBD1. The V segment lost 7 bases and the J segment 1 base; nucleotides outside the gene matches: 6. Germline V lookup: CDR1 MNHEY, CDR2 SMNVEV (reference sequence). CDR3 length: 14 amino acids. The CDR3 coding sequence is TGTGCCAGCACCCAAAGACAGGGGTCCTACGAGCAGTACTTC. Translated, it gives CASTQRQGSYEQYF.

This rearrangement joins TRBV12-3 or TRBV12-4 to TRBJ1-6, with 8 bases aligning to TRBD1. The CDR3 covers 13 residues. J lost 8 bases, V lost 4 bases, and 1 base had no gene match. The CDR3 protein is CASSYRGYSPLHF. As DNA, the CDR3 is TGTGCCAGCAGTTACAGGGGGTATTCACCCCTCCACTTT.

The V call is TRBV18, the J call TRBJ1-1; TRBD1 matches 7 bases. Trimming removed 3 bases from V and 4 bases from J; junction bases left unmatched: 11. In germline, CDR1 is KGHSH, CDR2 LQKENI. This CDR3 comprises 16 residues. This CDR3 reads CASSPRQGVMGTEAFF. The CDR3 DNA follows: TGTGCCAGCTCACCTAGACAGGGCGTCATGGGCACTGAAGCTTTCTTT.

Regarding this clone: The CDR3 carries no conserved terminal phenylalanine or tryptophan, so it likely arises from a read error. The DNA is left out, because the CDR3 cannot be placed on it with certainty; the CDR3 is given as TCRdb lists it. J is TRBJ1-2 and V is TRBV3-1 (or the pseudogene TRBV3-2); the D call TRBD1 from the table was never checked on the DNA. The CDR3 sequence runs 14 residues, both termini included. Germline values: CDR1 LGHDT, CDR2 YNNKEL (reference sequence). The CDR3 sequence is CASSRGQPFPISPL.

The chain combines TRBV27 with TRBJ1-2, with no clear D. With 0 bases removed from V and 2 bases from J, the gap between germline ends came to 10 bases. Per germline, CDR1 MNHEY and CDR2 SMNVEV (reference sequence). There are 15 residues in the CDR3. The CDR3 region has the DNA TGTGCCAGCAGTTTATCGCAGGTCACAAACTATGGCTACACCTTC. Translated: CASSLSQVTNYGYTF.

V gene TRBV6-2 or TRBV6-3 combines with J gene TRBJ1-2; D gene uncertain. The CDR3 runs to 14 residues. Germline V CDR1 and CDR2: MNHEY, SVGEGT. Trimming removed 2 bases at V and 0 bases at J, with 7 bases between. Here the CDR3 DNA reads TGTGCCAGCAGTTACCCGGGAACTAACTATGGCTACACCTTC. It is translated as CASSYPGTNYGYTF.

The chain carries TRBV2 and TRBJ2-6; 9 bases are shared with TRBD1. The trim removed 6 bases at V and 4 bases at J, leaving 7 bases unmatched. The germline CDR1 and CDR2 sequences are SNHLY and FYNNEI. The CDR3 runs 16 residues. CDR3 sequence: CASREQGAAGANVLTF. The CDR3, as DNA: TGTGCCAGCAGGGAACAGGGGGCCGCCGGGGCCAACGTCCTGACTTTC.

This clone was counted once. The chain employs TRBV6-5 and TRBJ1-1, with D perhaps TRBD1 (6 bases). Looked up from germline, CDR1 is MNHEY and CDR2 is SVGAGI. The CDR3 totals 14 residues. V was cut by 6 bases and J by 0 bases, with 11 bases left in between. The chain's CDR3 is CASSRRDMNTEAFF. The CDR3, as DNA: TGTGCCAGCAGCCGCCGGGACATGAACACTGAAGCTTTCTTT.

The chain employs TRBV9 and TRBJ2-1; D is ambiguous. V lost 0 bases, J lost 4 bases, and 8 bases lay in between. The CDR3 is 14 amino acids. Germline V gives CDR1 SGDLS, CDR2 YYNGEE. The CDR3: CASSVVTLYNEQFF. For the CDR3, the DNA is TGTGCCAGCAGCGTAGTGACACTGTACAATGAGCAGTTCTTC.

V is TRBV4-2 and J is TRBJ1-2; no firm D call. The ends were cut back, 0 bases at V and 8 bases at J, with 13 bases in the middle. The CDR3 spans 14 residues. Per the germline V gene, CDR1 is LGHNA and CDR2 is YNFKEQ. CDR3 sequence: CASSQEAERKGYTF. DNA for the CDR3: TGTGCCAGCAGCCAAGAGGCTGAGAGGAAGGGCTACACCTTC.

The gene calls are TRBV7-2 and TRBJ2-7, with D tentatively TRBD2 (6 bases). With 5 bases removed from V and 2 bases from J, the gap between germline ends came to 19 bases. This CDR3 region has 16 residues. Germline assignment: CDR1 SGHTA and CDR2 FQGNSA. In DNA form, the CDR3 reads TGTGCCAGCAGCGCCGGAGTGGGTAGCGGAGCCTACGAGCAGTACTTC. Encoded protein: CASSAGVGSGAYEQYF.

This chain joins TRBV28 and TRBJ1-4, with D possibly matching TRBD1 (5 bases). V was pared by 4 bases and J by 0 bases, with 12 bases between. Germline values: CDR1 MDHEN, CDR2 SYDVKM. This CDR3 is built from 16 residues. For the CDR3, the DNA is TGTGCCAGCAGTTCCAGGGTCCATGCAACTAATGAAAAACTGTTTTTT. Translated, it gives CASSSRVHATNEKLFF.

This chain connects TRBV15 to TRBJ2-1; the D gene is possibly TRBD2 (6 bases). Trimming cost V 9 bases and J 7 bases, with 19 bases left between them. The germline CDR1 and CDR2 sequences are LNHNV and YYDKDF (reference sequence). This CDR3 spans 14 amino acids. The CDR3 DNA reads as TGTGCCACGAGATCTAACGGGAGAGGGAATGAGCAGTTCTTC. This translates into CATRSNGRGNEQFF.

This chain's CDR3 is CASSLQAGLDTEAFF. CDR3 DNA: TGTGCCAGCAGCCTCCAGGCGGGGTTGGACACTGAAGCTTTCTTT. The V and J genes are TRBV5-5 and TRBJ1-1, with no clear D. This CDR3 region has 15 residues. Per the germline V gene, CDR1 is SGHKS and CDR2 is YYEKEE (reference sequence). Trimming took off 4 bases at V and 3 bases at J, with 16 bases between the two ends.

The chain employs TRBV6-2 or TRBV6-3 and TRBJ2-2; no reliable D call. Looked up from germline, CDR1 is MNHEY and CDR2 is SVGEGT. This CDR3 is 14 amino acids long. The V and J ends lost 6 bases and 3 bases respectively, with 11 bases between them. The CDR3 reads CASSTDWDTGELFF. The DNA for the CDR3 is TGTGCCAGCAGCACCGACTGGGACACCGGGGAGCTGTTTTTT.

The V and J genes are TRBV7-2 and TRBJ2-7; D not resolved. V shed 1 base and J shed 4 bases, with 11 bases lying between them. The CDR3 covers 14 residues. CDR1 and CDR2 from the germline V gene are SGHTA and FQGNSA. Written as DNA, the CDR3 is TGTGCCAGCAGCTTAGTGGCACGAAAGTACGAGCAGTACTTC. Protein: CASSLVARKYEQYF.

This clone was recorded only once. V is TRBV5-1 and J is TRBJ2-3; D is perhaps TRBD1 (5 bases). Germline CDR1 and CDR2: SGHRS and YFSETQ. The CDR3 runs 12 residues. V was shortened by 6 bases and J by 5 bases, with 10 bases between the two germline ends. CDR3 sequence: CASTGQGDTQYF. CDR3 DNA sequence: TGCGCCAGCACGGGTCAGGGAGATACGCAGTATTTT.

V is TRBV19 and J is TRBJ1-4; tentatively, D is TRBD1 (6 bases). The CDR3 spans 14 residues. V was trimmed by 5 bases and J by 2 bases, leaving 9 bases between them. Germline assignment: CDR1 LNHDA and CDR2 SQIVND (reference sequence). CDR3 in amino acids: CASSQQGTNEKLFF. The CDR3 DNA sequence: TGTGCCAGTAGTCAACAGGGTACTAATGAAAAACTGTTTTTT.

The rearrangement joins TRBV19 to TRBJ1-5, with 8 nucleotides matching TRBD1. V was clipped by 3 bases and J by 5 bases; unmatched bases: 9. The CDR3 spans 16 residues. CDR1 LNHDA and CDR2 SQIVND come from the germline V gene (reference sequence). CDR3: CASSMIGPQGDQPQHF. The CDR3 DNA follows: TGTGCCAGTAGTATGATTGGGCCACAGGGGGATCAGCCCCAGCATTTT.

The chain combines TRBV19 with TRBJ1-1; the D gene is possibly TRBD1 (6 bases). CDR3 length equals 14 residues. The germline V gene has CDR1 LNHDA and CDR2 SQIVND (reference sequence). V dropped 8 bases and J dropped 1 base, with 14 bases sitting between them. The CDR3 sequence is CASSTGTTNTEAFF. CDR3 sequence (DNA): TGTGCCAGTTCTACCGGGACAACGAACACTGAAGCTTTCTTT.

DNA for the CDR3: TGTGCCAGCAGTTTATCATATAGCTCCTACGAGCAGTACTTC. It codes for CASSLSYSSYEQYF. The rearrangement links TRBV28 to TRBJ2-7; D ambiguous. V lost 1 base to trimming and J lost 0 bases, with 7 bases between them. CDR1 and CDR2 (germline): MDHEN, SYDVKM. The CDR3 length is 14 residues. The full variable domain, its missing parts supplied by reference TRBV28 and TRBJ2-7, is DVKVTQSSRYLVKRTGEKVFLECVQDMDHENMFWYRQDPGLGLRLIYFSYDVKMKEKGDIPEGYSVSREKKERFSLILESASTNQTSMYLCASSLSYSSYEQYFGPGTRLTVT.

V and J are TRBV29-1 and TRBJ1-1; D is unclear. Trimming shortened V by 4 bases and J by 8 bases, and 14 bases separated the two germline ends. Germline lookup yields CDR1 SQVTM and CDR2 ANQGSEA. CDR3 length equals 12 residues. Here the CDR3 DNA reads TGCAGCGTTGCGGGAGGGTTCGGGGAAGCTTTCTTT. Translating it yields CSVAGGFGEAFF.

The chain couples TRBV19 to TRBJ2-7; TRBD2 agrees at 7 bases. This CDR3 is built from 16 residues. The V gene end was trimmed by 4 bases and the J gene end by 0 bases; junction bases not matched to a gene: 9. Germline loops: CDR1 LNHDA, CDR2 SQIVND (reference sequence). CDR3 region: CASSTASGFSSYEQYF. The CDR3 DNA is TGTGCCAGTAGTACCGCTAGCGGTTTCAGCTCCTACGAGCAGTACTTC.

The gene calls are TRBV6-4 and TRBJ2-7, with 12 bases fitting TRBD2. Unmatched junction bases numbered 3, after V lost 4 bases and J lost 2 bases. The CDR3 covers 15 residues. Per the germline V gene, CDR1 is MRHNA and CDR2 is SNTAGT. The CDR3 region has the DNA TGTGCCAGCAGTGTACTAGCGGGAGGCCCCTACGAGCAGTACTTC. Its translation: CASSVLAGGPYEQYF.